This TCR beta chain was identified in a study of metastatic and nonmetastatic thyroid tumors. This clone showed up just a few times. Using MiXCR, TCRdb reanalyzed the PCR reads. The sample consists of approximately 25,000 clones, roughly 17% of them appearing once. Until they underwent thyroid surgery, no patient had received any treatment. Sequenced material: blood. The clonotype was recovered from a male donor with papillary thyroid cancer or a benign thyroid nodule (not recorded which). Some clones in this sample may be carry-over from other donors' samples.

The CDR3 region has the DNA TGTGCCAGCAGTTACCCGACAGGGAGCTTAGAGACCCAGTACTTC. Residues: CASSYPTGSLETQYF. This rearrangement joins TRBV6-6 to TRBJ2-5, with 7 bases aligning to TRBD1. The CDR3 sequence is 15 residues long. The V segment lost 2 bases and the J segment 4 bases; nucleotides outside the gene matches: 7. The germline gives CDR1 MNHNY, CDR2 SVGAGI (reference sequence).